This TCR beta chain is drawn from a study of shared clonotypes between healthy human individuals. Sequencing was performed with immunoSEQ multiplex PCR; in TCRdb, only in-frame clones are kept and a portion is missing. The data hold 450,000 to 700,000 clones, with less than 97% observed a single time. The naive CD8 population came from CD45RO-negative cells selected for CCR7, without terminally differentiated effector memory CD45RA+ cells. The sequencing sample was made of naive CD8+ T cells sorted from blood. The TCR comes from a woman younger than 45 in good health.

DNA of the CDR3: TGTGCCAGTAGTATAGACCGACTAGGGAGGGCTGGGGAGCTGTTTTTT. The encoded protein is CASSIDRLGRAGELFF. The chain uses TRBV19 and TRBJ2-2, with TRBD2 matching 7 bases. The J segment lost 8 bases and the V segment lost 0 bases, leaving 9 bases of the junction unmatched. In germline, CDR1 is LNHDA, CDR2 SQIVND (reference sequence). CDR3 length equals 16 residues.